A selection of T cell receptor beta chains follows, all from one sample in a study of blood T cell repertoires in COVID-19. Using immunoSEQ multiplex PCR, the repertoire was profiled, and TCRdb retains in-frame clones only, with some absent. The table lists tens of thousands of clones, approximately 86% of them singletons. The sequencing input was peripheral blood. These receptors originate from an elderly woman with COVID-19, enrolled during active disease. CDR3s include the opening cysteine and the closing phenylalanine or tryptophan. The D gene is left open where the match is weak. Clone size is shown for a subset of rows, as once, few, many or a class of expanded clone.

clone_size | j_call | d_call | v_call | cdr3_nt | cdr3_aa
- | TRBJ2-5 | TRBD2 | TRBV4-3 | TGCGCCAGCAGCCAAACAAGCGGGGGGCTCCAGGAGACCCAGTACTTC | CASSQTSGGLQETQYF
- | TRBJ1-2 | TRBD1 | TRBV7-8 | TGTGCCAGCAGTTTTGACAGGGTCGGCTATGGCTACACCTTC | CASSFDRVGYGYTF
- | TRBJ1-2 | TRBD1 | TRBV15 | TGTGCCACCAGCAGAGACCGGACAGGGTCTGGCTACACCTTC | CATSRDRTGSGYTF
- | TRBJ1-2 | TRBD1 | TRBV6-2/TRBV6-3 | TGTGCCAGCAGTGAGGACAGGGGGGTCGGCTACACCTTC | CASSEDRGVGYTF
- | TRBJ2-3 | TRBD2 | TRBV30 | TGTGCCTGGTCTAGCGGAAACACAGATACGCAGTATTTT | CAWSSGNTDTQYF
- | TRBJ1-5 | - | TRBV28 | TGTGCCAGCAGCTCCCGTCCGAGGCCCCAGCATTTT | CASSSRPRPQHF
- | TRBJ2-5 | - | TRBV6-5 | TGTGCCAGCAGCGCCTACGAGACCCAGTACTTC | CASSAYETQYF
- | TRBJ2-7 | - | TRBV10-3 | TGTGCCATCAGTGAGTCGGCGGGGGGGGACAGGCGATACGAGCAGTACTTC | CAISESAGGDRRYEQYF
once | TRBJ2-7 | TRBD2 | TRBV2 | TGTGCCAGCAGCCGTAGCGGGGGCTCCTACGAGCAGTACTTC | CASSRSGGSYEQYF
- | TRBJ2-3 | - | TRBV9 | TGTGCCAGCAGCGTAGAGGCCGGCGGTACGCAGTATTTT | CASSVEAGGTQYF
once | TRBJ2-7 | - | TRBV7-2 | TGTGCCAGCAGCTTAGAGGCAGGCTACGAGCAGTACTTC | CASSLEAGYEQYF
- | TRBJ1-5 | - | TRBV19 | TGTGCCAGTAGTATAATGGCAGGTCTAAATCAGCCCCAGCATTTT | CASSIMAGLNQPQHF
- | TRBJ1-2 | TRBD1 | TRBV4-1 | TGCGCCAGCAGCCAGGAAAATACAGGGGGGAACTATGGCTACACCTTC | CASSQENTGGNYGYTF
- | TRBJ2-1 | - | TRBV5-6 | TGTGCCAGCAGCTTGGTCGGTGAGCAGTTCTTC | CASSLVGEQFF
- | TRBJ1-2 | - | TRBV6-2/TRBV6-3 | TGTGCCAGCAGCCGGGTAACAGGGTTCACGCACTATGGCTACACCTTC | CASSRVTGFTHYGYTF
- | TRBJ1-1 | - | TRBV19 | TGTGCCAGTAGTATGGTACAGGCACCCACTGAAGCTTTCTTT | CASSMVQAPTEAFF
- | TRBJ2-3 | TRBD1 | TRBV7-4 | TGTGCCAGCGGAAGAAAGATCAGGGGGCCAGCAGATACGCAGTATTTT | CASGRKIRGPADTQYF
- | TRBJ2-3 | TRBD2 | TRBV6-6 | TGTGCCAGCAGTCCTAGCGGGGCATTTCGCGCTAGCACAGATACGCAGTATTTT | CASSPSGAFRASTDTQYF
- | TRBJ2-1 | TRBD2 | TRBV24-1 | TGTGCCACCAGTGATCCCGGGGCGGGAGGGAGCTCCTACAATGAGCAGTTCTTC | CATSDPGAGGSSYNEQFF